The entry below gives a single T cell receptor (beta chain) sequence along with its context. No antigen is known for it. Treatment indicated: roughly 10-day PBMC culture with coronavirus spike peptide pools or control peptides (ViraFEST assay). CDR1 SGHAT and CDR2 FQNNGV come from the germline V gene. V shed 5 bases and J 4 bases; nucleotides not matched to a gene: 10. The CDR3 contains 17 residues. CD4+ T cells that had been cultured provided DNA sequenced with the Oncomine TCR Beta short-read assay. The genomic DNA was obtained from cultured CD4+ T cells by extraction with the QIAamp micro DNA kit. In TCRdb, the PCR reads were re-called with MiXCR into one record per CDR3 protein. The sample includes fewer than 15,000 distinct CDR3 sequences, about 39% of them seen just once. The data derive from a study of vaccination and CD4 T cells after COVID-19. At the level of the study: Ranging from 14 to 241, the interval between dose two and post-vaccine sampling had a median of approximately 77 days. Cells were stimulated with overlapping spike peptide pools from SARS-CoV-2, HCoV-NL63, HCoV-OC43 and HCoV-229E. Broader study findings: Among convalescent patients, a median approximately 86% of reactive clones emerged only after vaccination.

V gene TRBV11-2 combines with J gene TRBJ2-2, with 10 bases aligning to TRBD1. Sequencing was done on a sample of CD4+ T cells from blood, cultured in vitro. The clonotype comes from a human donor who had recovered from COVID-19. CDR3 protein: CASSDRRRDRGTGELFF. The CDR3 bases are TGTGCCAGCAGCGATCGTCGGCGGGACAGGGGCACCGGGGAGCTGTTTTTT.